The clone carrying this T cell receptor (beta chain) was seen repeatedly, ten times or more. Its matching antigen is unknown. The data derive from a study of response to subunit inactivated influenza vaccine. TCRdb recomputed calls from the RT-PCR reads with MiXCR, one row per CDR3 protein. In the table there are 150,000 or so distinct CDR3 sequences, about 11% of which are singletons. Study-wide findings and caveats: Few additional T cells are recruited per seasonal influenza vaccination, authors suggested.

Sequenced here: CD8+ T cells sorted from PBMCs, sampled about 24 months after vaccination. This TCR was sampled from a man between 50 and 69 years old who received an inactivated influenza vaccine.

CDR3 sequence: CASSRGASEAFF. The CDR3 DNA follows: TGTGCCAGCAGCCGGGGGGCATCTGAAGCTTTCTTT. The chain employs TRBV11-2 and TRBJ1-1, with D possibly matching TRBD1 (6 bases). Germline assignment: CDR1 SGHAT and CDR2 FQNNGV. Trimming left V 5 bases short and J 6 bases short, with 10 bases between. This CDR3 has 12 amino acids.